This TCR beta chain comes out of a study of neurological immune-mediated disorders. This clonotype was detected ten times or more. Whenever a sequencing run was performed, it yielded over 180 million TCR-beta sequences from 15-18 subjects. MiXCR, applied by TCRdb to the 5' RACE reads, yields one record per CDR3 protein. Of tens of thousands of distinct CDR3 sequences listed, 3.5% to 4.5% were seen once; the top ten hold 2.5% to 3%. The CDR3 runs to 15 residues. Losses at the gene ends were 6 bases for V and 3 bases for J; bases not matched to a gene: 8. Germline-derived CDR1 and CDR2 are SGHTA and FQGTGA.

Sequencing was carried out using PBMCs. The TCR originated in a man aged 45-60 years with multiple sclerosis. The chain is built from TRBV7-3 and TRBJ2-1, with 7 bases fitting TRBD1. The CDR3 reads CASSMTGTNYNEQFF. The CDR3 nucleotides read TGTGCCAGCAGTATGACAGGGACAAACTACAATGAGCAGTTCTTC.